This record concerns one TCR beta chain sequence. Antigen unknown. Caucasian, healthy and from Russia, the donors were aged between about 6 and 100. These data originate in a study of blood T cells in healthy people across ages. General study results and limits: While age rose, TCR beta diversity per million T cells dropped in a roughly linear way.

This CDR3 is built from 17 residues. The germline V gene has CDR1 SGDLS and CDR2 YYNGEE. Trimming took 1 base from V and 6 from J; bases not matched to a gene: 12. Then a second PCR, running about 7 to 11 cycles, was carried out with a sample-barcoded 5' primer and a J-beta primer mix. Each cDNA molecule carried a tag from a template-switch adaptor that contained 12 random nucleotides. TCRdb passed the 5' RACE reads through MiXCR, listing each CDR3 protein once. The sample consists of approximately 800,000 distinct CDR3 sequences, about 53% of them appearing once. This TCR derives from a man at least 80 years old in good health. The genes are TRBV9 and TRBJ2-3; 9 nucleotides match TRBD2. The source material was blood. CDR3 in amino acids: CASSVSNGGLALDTQYF. CDR3 DNA sequence: TGTGCCAGCAGCGTATCGAACGGGGGACTAGCCTTGGATACGCAGTATTTT.